The next 19 T cell receptor beta chains were all read from a single sample in a study of blood T cells in healthy people across ages (dated by TCRdb to between 2014 and 2017). Library method: 5' RACE. The data were produced on an Illumina HiSeq 2500. A second PCR of about 6 to 11 cycles was performed with a sample-barcoded 5' primer and a J-beta primer mix. TCRdb handled the public reads itself, with Q25 trimming in fastp and clone calling in MiXCR, and kept productive beta chains. Each record represents a unique CDR3 protein, reported with the most common genes and DNA among its rows. For this sample the table gives roughly 680,000 distinct CDR3 sequences, of which 20% to 25% were detected only once. The ten largest clones add up to roughly 3.6% of the sample. Sequenced: blood. The receptor source for this set is a man in his 70s in good health.

The rearrangement links TRBV4-3 to TRBJ2-7; D gene unclear. The V gene's germline CDR1 is LGHNA and CDR2 YSLEER. The V end was cut by 0 bases, the J end by 8 bases, with 11 bases between. This CDR3 has 13 residues. The CDR3 coding sequence is TGCGCCAGCAGCCAAGATCTTGCGGCTCAGCAGTACTTC. The encoded protein is CASSQDLAAQQYF.

This clonotype was picked up a small number of times. The chain employs TRBV27 and TRBJ1-3; 8 positions match TRBD1. CDR3 length: 15 residues. The trim removed 5 bases at V and 3 bases at J, leaving 6 bases unmatched. Germline CDR1 MNHEY, CDR2 SMNVEV (reference sequence). CDR3 coding DNA: TGTGCCAGCAGTCCTACTACAGGGGGTGGAAACACCATATATTTT. This translates into CASSPTTGGGNTIYF.

V is TRBV29-1 and J is TRBJ2-5; D possibly matches TRBD1 or TRBD2 (6 bases each). The end of the DNA aligns better with TRBJ2-7, so the J call may be wrong. This CDR3 has 12 residues. In germline, CDR1 is SQVTM, CDR2 ANQGSEA. The CDR3 spells CSVEGGAGEQYF. DNA of the CDR3: TGCAGCGTTGAAGGGGGGGCAGGCGAGCAGTACTTC.

This clonotype was observed many times. In DNA, the CDR3 is TGCAGTGCTAGAGCTGGTAGCGGGGGGTCCTACGAGCAGTACTTC. This codes for CSARAGSGGSYEQYF. This chain connects TRBV20-1 to TRBJ2-7, with TRBD2 matching 10 bases. The V and J ends lost 1 base and 1 base, in that order; junction bases with no gene match: 4. The CDR3 totals 15 residues. Germline CDR1 and CDR2: DFQATT and SNEGSKA (reference sequence).

The J gene is TRBJ2-1, the V gene TRBV20-1, with 11 bases lining up with TRBD2. There are 14 residues in the CDR3. The germline V gene has CDR1 DFQATT and CDR2 SNEGSKA (reference sequence). Unmatched junction bases numbered 7, after V lost 3 bases and J lost 9 bases. Written as DNA, the CDR3 is TGCAGTGCTAGCAAACTAGCGGGAGCTAGTGAGCAGTTCTTC. This codes for CSASKLAGASEQFF.

About this clonotype itself: Given a much more abundant clone one base away, this may be a read error. The rearrangement uses TRBV29-1 and TRBJ1-2; 9 bases match TRBD1. CDR3 size: 13 residues. CDR1 is SQVTM and CDR2 is ANQGSEA in the germline V gene. The CDR3 DNA reads as TGCAGCGCTTACAGGGGGCGCGACTATGGCTACGCCTTC. This gives the protein CSAYRGRDYGYAF.

For this clonotype: One end of the junction is discordant with germline, which a read error may explain. The chain carries TRBV4-3 and TRBJ2-4; D possibly corresponds to TRBD1 (6 bases). The length of the CDR3 is 19 residues. Germline-derived CDR1 and CDR2 are LGHNA and YSLEER. DNA of the CDR3: TGCGCCAGCAGCCAAGATTATAGGACAGTTGATTCAGCCAAAAACATTCAGTATTTC. It specifies CASSQDYRTVDSAKNIQYF.

The chain joins TRBV7-2 to TRBJ2-5; no definite D call. Deletions cut 4 bases from V and 5 bases from J, with 11 bases between. Germline assignment: CDR1 SGHTA and CDR2 FQGNSA. The CDR3 totals 13 residues. CDR3 loop: CASSSRLGETQYF. CDR3 in DNA: TGTGCCAGCAGCTCGCGGTTGGGGGAGACCCAGTACTTC.

In its sample, this clonotype was seen a few times. The V and J genes are TRBV27 and TRBJ1-2; 8 bases map to TRBD1. Germline loops: CDR1 MNHEY, CDR2 SMNVEV (reference sequence). The V gene end was trimmed by 6 bases and the J gene end by 5 bases; junction bases not matched to a gene: 5. The CDR3 has 13 residues. CDR3 DNA: TGTGCCAGCAGGTCTGACAGGGGTTATGGCTACACCTTC. This translates into CASRSDRGYGYTF.

This clonotype was recorded many times. The gene calls are TRBV19 and TRBJ2-7; TRBD1 or TRBD2 may be the D gene (5 bases each). The CDR3 length is 13 residues. The germline CDR1 and CDR2 sequences are LNHDA and SQIVND (reference sequence). Trimming stripped 6 bases from V and 1 base from J, with 10 bases between. CDR3 amino acids: CASSPGRSYEQYF. The CDR3 DNA reads TGTGCCAGTAGCCCGGGACGGTCCTACGAGCAGTACTTC.

This clonotype was picked up a small number of times. The gene calls are TRBV7-9 and TRBJ2-1, with a tentative D call TRBD1 (5 bases). The end of the DNA is better explained by TRBJ2-7, so the J call may be wrong. CDR1 is SEHNR and CDR2 is FQNEAQ in the germline V gene (reference sequence). The CDR3 spans 14 residues. The CDR3: CASSFTTVSYEQYF. The CDR3 coding sequence is TGTGCCAGCAGCTTTACGACAGTTTCCTACGAGCAGTACTTC.

The table lists this clonotype with a few counts. The CDR3 region is CSARDATARSSYEQYF. The CDR3 DNA is TGCAGTGCTAGAGATGCGACAGCTAGGAGCTCCTACGAGCAGTACTTC. This chain links TRBV20-1 with TRBJ2-7; tentative D call: TRBD1 (5 bases). Germline V lookup: CDR1 DFQATT, CDR2 SNEGSKA (reference sequence). The CDR3 runs to 16 residues. V lost 0 bases to trimming and J lost 0 bases, with 15 bases between them.

This clonotype was picked up a small number of times. This chain links TRBV2 with TRBJ2-6; 9 bases agree with TRBD1. The V and J ends lost 7 bases and 2 bases, in that order; junction bases with no gene match: 6. The CDR3 loop spans 16 amino acids. CDR1 is SNHLY, CDR2 FYNNEI, per germline. Here the CDR3 DNA reads TGTGCCAGCAATGGACAGGGGAGGACTGGGGCCAACGTCCTGACTTTC. Its protein product is CASNGQGRTGANVLTF.

This clonotype has only a few counts. In nucleotides, the CDR3 is TGTGCCAGCAGCGGTCGGGGGACAGGGAACCATGAGCAGTTCTTC. Protein: CASSGRGTGNHEQFF. The chain has TRBV9 and TRBJ2-5, with TRBD1 matching 9 bases. The better agreement between TRBJ2-1 and the DNA end casts doubt on the J call. The CDR3 is made up of 15 amino acids. The V gene's germline CDR1 is SGDLS and CDR2 YYNGEE.

On this clonotype: An end of the junction does not agree with germline; a read error may underlie this. This chain connects TRBV7-8 to TRBJ2-3; 10 positions match TRBD2. This CDR3 has 15 amino acids. The germline gives CDR1 SGHVS, CDR2 FQNEAQ. CDR3 sequence reads: CTSSDSGGRTDTQYF. CDR3 DNA sequence: TGTACCAGCAGCGATAGCGGGGGGCGCACAGATACGCAGTATTTT.

This clonotype was picked up a small number of times. This sequence joins TRBV18 and TRBJ2-3; 10 nucleotides match TRBD2. Germline V gives CDR1 KGHSH, CDR2 LQKENI. V gave up 5 bases and J gave up 2 bases; unmatched junction bases: 4. This CDR3 has 15 residues. CDR3 sequence (DNA): TGTGCCAGCTCAATAGCGGGAGGAAACACAGATACGCAGTATTTT. As protein: CASSIAGGNTDTQYF.

This sequence joins TRBV24-1 and TRBJ1-2; possible D gene TRBD1, 5 bases. The CDR3 is 14 amino acids. V was cut by 4 bases and J by 1 base, with 9 bases left in between. CDR1 KGHDR and CDR2 SFDVKD come from the germline V gene. The CDR3 region is CATSEGTLNYGYTF. The DNA of the CDR3 is TGTGCCACCAGTGAGGGGACTCTTAACTATGGCTACACCTTC.

The CDR3 coding sequence is TGCAGTGCTAGAGATCTTCGTCAGGGGGGAGCCAGCTACGAGCAGTACTTC. Translating it yields CSARDLRQGGASYEQYF. The chain has TRBV20-1 and TRBJ2-7, with D tentatively TRBD1 (7 bases). From germline, CDR1 is DFQATT and CDR2 SNEGSKA (reference sequence). The CDR3 has 17 residues. V gave up 0 bases and J gave up 3 bases, with 21 bases separating them.

The rearrangement uses TRBV20-1 and TRBJ2-5, with TRBD2 as a possible D gene (7 bases). From germline, CDR1 is DFQATT and CDR2 SNEGSKA (reference sequence). V lost 7 bases, J lost 6 bases, and 18 bases lay in between. CDR3 length: 13 residues. CDR3 bases: TGCAGTGTAGCTGCGGGGGCTGGAAAGACCCAGTACTTC. As protein: CSVAAGAGKTQYF.